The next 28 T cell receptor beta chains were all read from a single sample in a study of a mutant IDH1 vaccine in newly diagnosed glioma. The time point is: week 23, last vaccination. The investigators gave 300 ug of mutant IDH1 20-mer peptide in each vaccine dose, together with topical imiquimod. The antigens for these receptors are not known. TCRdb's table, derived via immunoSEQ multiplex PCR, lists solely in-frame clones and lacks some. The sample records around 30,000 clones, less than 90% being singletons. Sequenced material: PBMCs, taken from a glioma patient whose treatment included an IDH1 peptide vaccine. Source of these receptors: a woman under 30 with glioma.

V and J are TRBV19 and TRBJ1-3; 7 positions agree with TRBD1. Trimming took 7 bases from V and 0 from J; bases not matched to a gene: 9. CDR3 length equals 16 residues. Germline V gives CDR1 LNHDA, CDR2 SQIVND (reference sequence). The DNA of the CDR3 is TGTGCCAGTACCAGGGGGGCGGCGAACTCTGGAAACACCATATATTTT. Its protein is CASTRGAANSGNTIYF.

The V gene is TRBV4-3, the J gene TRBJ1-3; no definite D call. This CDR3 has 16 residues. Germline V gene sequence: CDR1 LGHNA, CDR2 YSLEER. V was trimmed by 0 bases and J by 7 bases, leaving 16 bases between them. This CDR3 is CASSQDRYEVSNTIYF. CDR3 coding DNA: TGCGCCAGCAGCCAAGATCGGTATGAAGTGTCCAACACCATATATTTT.

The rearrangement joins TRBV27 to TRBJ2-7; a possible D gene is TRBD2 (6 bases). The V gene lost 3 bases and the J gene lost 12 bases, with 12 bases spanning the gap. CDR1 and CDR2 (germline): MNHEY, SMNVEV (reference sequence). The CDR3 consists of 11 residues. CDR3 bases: TGTGCCAGCAGTTTCGTCGGGAGTTGGTACTTC. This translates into CASSFVGSWYF.

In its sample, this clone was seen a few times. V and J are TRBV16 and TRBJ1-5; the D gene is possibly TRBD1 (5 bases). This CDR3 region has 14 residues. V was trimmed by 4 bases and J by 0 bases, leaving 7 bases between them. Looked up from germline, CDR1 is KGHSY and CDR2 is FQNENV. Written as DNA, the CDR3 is TGTGCCAGCAGCCTCGGGGGTAGCAATCAGCCCCAGCATTTT. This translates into CASSLGGSNQPQHF.

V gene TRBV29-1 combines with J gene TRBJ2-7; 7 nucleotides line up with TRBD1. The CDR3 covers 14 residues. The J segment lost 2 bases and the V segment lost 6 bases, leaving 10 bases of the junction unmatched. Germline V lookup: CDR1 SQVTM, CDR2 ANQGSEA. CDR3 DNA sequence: TGCAGCGTCAATACAGGGGACATAACCTACGAGCAGTACTTC. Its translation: CSVNTGDITYEQYF.

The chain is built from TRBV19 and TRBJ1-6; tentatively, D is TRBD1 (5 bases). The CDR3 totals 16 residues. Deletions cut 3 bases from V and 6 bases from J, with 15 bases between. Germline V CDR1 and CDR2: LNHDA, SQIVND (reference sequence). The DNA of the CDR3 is TGTGCCAGTAGTATGAGGGGAGGTCAGCCTAATTCACCCCTCCACTTT. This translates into CASSMRGGQPNSPLHF.

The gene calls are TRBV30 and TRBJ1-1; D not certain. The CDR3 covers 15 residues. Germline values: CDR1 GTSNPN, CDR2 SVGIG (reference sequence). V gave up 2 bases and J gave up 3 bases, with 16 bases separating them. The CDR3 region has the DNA TGTGCCTGGAGTATACTTGGCGGGTACGACACTGAAGCTTTCTTT. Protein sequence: CAWSILGGYDTEAFF.

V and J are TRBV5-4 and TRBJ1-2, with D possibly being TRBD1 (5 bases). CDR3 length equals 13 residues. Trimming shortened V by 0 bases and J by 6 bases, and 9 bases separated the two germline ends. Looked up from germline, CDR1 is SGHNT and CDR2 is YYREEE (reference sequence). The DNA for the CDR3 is TGTGCCAGCAGCTTGGCAGGGATCGATGGCTACACCTTC. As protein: CASSLAGIDGYTF. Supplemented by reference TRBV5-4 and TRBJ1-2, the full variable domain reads ETGVTQSPTHLIKTRGQQVTLRCSSQSGHNTVSWYQQALGQGPQFIFQYYREEENGRGNFPPRFSGLQFPNYSSELNVNALELDDSALYLCASSLAGIDGYTFGSGTRLTVV.

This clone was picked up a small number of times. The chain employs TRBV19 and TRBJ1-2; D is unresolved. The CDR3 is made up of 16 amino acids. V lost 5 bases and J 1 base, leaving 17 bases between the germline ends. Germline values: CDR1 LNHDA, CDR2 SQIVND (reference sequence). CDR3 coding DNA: TGTGCCAGTAGTCCGGTAGGCAACCAGGATAACTATGGCTACACCTTC. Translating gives CASSPVGNQDNYGYTF.

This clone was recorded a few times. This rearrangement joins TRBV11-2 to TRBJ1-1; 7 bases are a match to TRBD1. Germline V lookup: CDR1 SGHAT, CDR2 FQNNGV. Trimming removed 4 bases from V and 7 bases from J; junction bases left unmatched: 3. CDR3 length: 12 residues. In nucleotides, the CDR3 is TGTGCCAGCAGCTCACAGGGGATTGAAGCTTTCTTT. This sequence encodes CASSSQGIEAFF.

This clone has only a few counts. DNA for the CDR3: TGCGCCAGCAGCCGGGCCTCTAGCGGGAGCTACGAGCAGTACTTC. This sequence encodes CASSRASSGSYEQYF. The chain carries TRBV5-1 and TRBJ2-7; 10 bases are shared with TRBD2. Germline V lookup: CDR1 SGHRS, CDR2 YFSETQ. The ends lost 4 bases at V and 3 bases at J; junction bases unmatched: 7. The CDR3 is made up of 15 amino acids.

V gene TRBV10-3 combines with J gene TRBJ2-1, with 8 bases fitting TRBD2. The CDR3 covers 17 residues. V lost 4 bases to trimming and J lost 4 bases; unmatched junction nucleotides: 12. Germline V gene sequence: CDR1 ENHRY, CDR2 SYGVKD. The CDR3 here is CAISASSSGTSYNEQFF. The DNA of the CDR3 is TGTGCCATCAGTGCAAGCTCCTCCGGGACTAGTTACAATGAGCAGTTCTTC.

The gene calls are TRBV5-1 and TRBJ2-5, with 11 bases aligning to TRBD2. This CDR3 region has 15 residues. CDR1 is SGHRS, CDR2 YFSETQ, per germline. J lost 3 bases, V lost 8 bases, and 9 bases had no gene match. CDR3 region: CASNAGTSGKETQYF. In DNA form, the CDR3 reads TGCGCCAGTAACGCCGGGACTAGCGGAAAAGAGACCCAGTACTTC.

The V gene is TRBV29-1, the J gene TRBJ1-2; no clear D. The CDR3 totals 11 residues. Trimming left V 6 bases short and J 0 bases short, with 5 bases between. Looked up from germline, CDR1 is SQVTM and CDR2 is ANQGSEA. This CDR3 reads CSVQTNYGYTF. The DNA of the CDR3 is TGCAGCGTCCAAACTAACTATGGCTACACCTTC.

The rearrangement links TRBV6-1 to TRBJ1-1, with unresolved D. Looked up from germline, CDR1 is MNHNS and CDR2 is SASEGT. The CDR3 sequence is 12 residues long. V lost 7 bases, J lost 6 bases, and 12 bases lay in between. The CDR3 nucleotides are TGTGCCAGCATTTCCGGGAGAGCTGAAGCTTTCTTT. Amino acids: CASISGRAEAFF.

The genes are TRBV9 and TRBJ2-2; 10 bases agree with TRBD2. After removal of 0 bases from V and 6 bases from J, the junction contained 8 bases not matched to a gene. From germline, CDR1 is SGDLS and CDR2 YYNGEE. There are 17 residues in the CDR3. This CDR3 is CASSVGKVAGGSGELFF. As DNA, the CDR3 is TGTGCCAGCAGCGTAGGAAAAGTAGCGGGGGGATCCGGGGAGCTGTTTTTT. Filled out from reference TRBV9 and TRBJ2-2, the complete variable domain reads DSGVTQTPKHLITATGQRVTLRCSPRSGDLSVYWYQQSLDQGLQFLIQYYNGEERAKGNILERFSAQQFPDLHSELNLSSLELGDSALYFCASSVGKVAGGSGELFFGEGSRLTVL.

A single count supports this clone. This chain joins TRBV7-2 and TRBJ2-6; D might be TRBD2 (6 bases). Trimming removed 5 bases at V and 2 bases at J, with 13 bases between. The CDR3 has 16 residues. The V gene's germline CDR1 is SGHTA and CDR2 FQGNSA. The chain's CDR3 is CASSPRSGAGANVLTF. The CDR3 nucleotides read TGTGCCAGCAGCCCCCGTTCGGGGGCTGGGGCCAACGTCCTGACTTTC.

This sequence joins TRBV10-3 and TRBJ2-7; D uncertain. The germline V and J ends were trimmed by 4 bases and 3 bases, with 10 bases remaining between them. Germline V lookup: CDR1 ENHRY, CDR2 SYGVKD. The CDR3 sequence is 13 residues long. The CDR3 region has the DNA TGTGCCATCAGTGGGGGTCAATACTACGAGCAGTACTTC. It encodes CAISGGQYYEQYF.

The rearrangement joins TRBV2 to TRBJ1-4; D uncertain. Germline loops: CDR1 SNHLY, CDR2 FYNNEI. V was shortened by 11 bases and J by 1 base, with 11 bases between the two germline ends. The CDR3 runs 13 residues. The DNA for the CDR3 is TGTGCCCTTGCCGGAGAAACTAATGAAAAACTGTTTTTT. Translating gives CALAGETNEKLFF. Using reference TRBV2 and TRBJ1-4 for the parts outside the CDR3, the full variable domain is EPEVTQTPSHQVTQMGQEVILRCVPISNHLYFYWYRQILGQKVEFLVSFYNNEISEKSEIFDDQFSVERPDGSNFTLKIRSTKLEDSAMYFCALAGETNEKLFFGSGTQLSVL.

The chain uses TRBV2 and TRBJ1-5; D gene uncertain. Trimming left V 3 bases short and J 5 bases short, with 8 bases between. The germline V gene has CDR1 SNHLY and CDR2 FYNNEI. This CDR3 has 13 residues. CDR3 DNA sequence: TGTGCCAGCAGTGACAACGGGTATCAGCCCCAGCATTTT. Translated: CASSDNGYQPQHF.

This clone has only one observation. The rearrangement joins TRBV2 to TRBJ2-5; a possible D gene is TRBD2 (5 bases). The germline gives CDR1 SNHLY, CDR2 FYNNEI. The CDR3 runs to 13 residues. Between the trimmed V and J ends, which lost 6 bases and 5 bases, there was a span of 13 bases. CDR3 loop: CASSPPLVETQYF. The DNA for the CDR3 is TGTGCCAGCAGCCCCCCACTAGTGGAGACCCAGTACTTC.

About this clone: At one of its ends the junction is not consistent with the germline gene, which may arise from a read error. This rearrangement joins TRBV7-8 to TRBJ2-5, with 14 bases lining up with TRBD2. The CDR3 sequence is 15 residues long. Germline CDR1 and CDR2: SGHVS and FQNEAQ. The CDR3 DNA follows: TGTGCCAGCAGCCCCGGGACTAGCGGGAGTACCCGTCCGCACTTC. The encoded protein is CASSPGTSGSTRPHF. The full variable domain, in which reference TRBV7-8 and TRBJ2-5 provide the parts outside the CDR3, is GAGVSQSPRYKVAKRGQDVALRCDPISGHVSLFWYQQALGQGPEFLTYFQNEAQLDKSGLPSDRFFAERPEGSVSTLKIQRTQQEDSAVYLCASSPGTSGSTRPHFGPGTRLLVL.

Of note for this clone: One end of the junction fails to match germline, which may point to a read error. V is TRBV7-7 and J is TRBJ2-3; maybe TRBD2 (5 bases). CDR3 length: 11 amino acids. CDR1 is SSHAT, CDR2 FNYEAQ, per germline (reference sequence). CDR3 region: CASSHEGAQYF. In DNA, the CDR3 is TGTGCTAGCAGCCATGAGGGAGCGCAGTATTTT.

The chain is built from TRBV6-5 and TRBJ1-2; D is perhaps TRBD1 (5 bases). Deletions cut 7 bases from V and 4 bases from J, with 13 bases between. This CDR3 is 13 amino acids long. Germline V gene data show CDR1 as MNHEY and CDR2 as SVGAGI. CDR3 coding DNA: TGTGCCAGCACCCGGGGCCGGATCTATGGCTACACCTTC. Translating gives CASTRGRIYGYTF.

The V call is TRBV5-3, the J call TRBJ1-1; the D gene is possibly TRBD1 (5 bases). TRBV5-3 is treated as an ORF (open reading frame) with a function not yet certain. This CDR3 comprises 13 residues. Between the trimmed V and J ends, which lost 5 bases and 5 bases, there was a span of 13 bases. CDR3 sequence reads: CARRGTVSTEAFF. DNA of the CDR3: TGTGCCAGAAGGGGGACCGTCTCGACTGAAGCTTTCTTT.

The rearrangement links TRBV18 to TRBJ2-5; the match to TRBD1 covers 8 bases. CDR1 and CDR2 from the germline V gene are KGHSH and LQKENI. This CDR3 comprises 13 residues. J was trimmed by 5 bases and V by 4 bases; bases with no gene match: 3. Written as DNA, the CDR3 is TGTGCCAGCTCACTCAGACAGGGGGAGACCCAGTACTTC. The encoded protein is CASSLRQGETQYF.

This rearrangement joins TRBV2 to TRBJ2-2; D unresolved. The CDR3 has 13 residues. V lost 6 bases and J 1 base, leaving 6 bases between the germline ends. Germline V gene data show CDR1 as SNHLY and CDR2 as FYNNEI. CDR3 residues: CASRPRNTGELFF. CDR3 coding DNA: TGTGCCAGCAGACCCAGGAACACCGGGGAGCTGTTTTTT.

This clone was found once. CDR3: CASSPATGPSYNEQFF. The CDR3 DNA reads TGTGCCAGCTCACCTGCCACAGGCCCATCCTACAATGAGCAGTTCTTC. The J gene is TRBJ2-1, the V gene TRBV18; TRBD1 might be the D (5 bases). CDR3 length equals 16 residues. The V gene lost 3 bases and the J gene lost 1 base, with 13 bases spanning the gap. Looked up from germline, CDR1 is KGHSH and CDR2 is LQKENI.